One sample yielded the 9 T cell receptor beta chains listed below, sequenced in a study of PD-1 blockade in classical Hodgkin lymphoma (dated by TCRdb to the early 2020s). Receptor amplification or capture employed the immunoSEQ multiplex PCR assay. TCRdb provides this immuneACCESS table in a form limited to in-frame rearrangements. Some clones are lacking; in checked studies, under half of them reflect an unresolved V gene, and why the rest are absent is not known. The sample includes approximately 17,000 clones, with around nine tenths observed a single time. The top ten clones comprise 6.9% of the sample. Interpreted using the paper, the time point label stands for: newly diagnosed, previously untreated cHL patient sample. Source material: peripheral blood mononuclear cells (PBMCs). The origin of the receptors is a human donor with classical Hodgkin lymphoma.

The chain uses TRBV14 and TRBJ1-3; no firm D call. V was trimmed by 2 bases and J by 0 bases, leaving 14 bases between them. In germline, CDR1 is SGHDN, CDR2 FVKESK. The CDR3 consists of 17 residues. CDR3 region: CASSQLRGATSGNTIYF. DNA for the CDR3: TGTGCCAGCAGCCAACTCCGGGGAGCGACCTCTGGAAACACCATATATTTT.

The chain joins TRBV6-4 to TRBJ2-1, with D perhaps being TRBD1 or TRBD2 (6 bases each). The CDR3 runs to 14 residues. V lost 6 bases and J 8 bases, leaving 17 bases between the germline ends. Per the germline V gene, CDR1 is MRHNA and CDR2 is SNTAGT. This CDR3 reads CASRRGEETHEQFF. DNA for the CDR3: TGTGCCAGCAGGAGGGGGGAGGAGACGCATGAGCAGTTCTTC.

In its sample, this clone was seen once. This rearrangement joins TRBV6-5 to TRBJ2-1, with TRBD2 matching over 13 bases. The CDR3 has 15 amino acids. V lost 6 bases to trimming and J lost 10 bases; unmatched junction nucleotides: 9. Germline V gene sequence: CDR1 MNHEY, CDR2 SVGAGI. The CDR3 is CASSPGTSGTGEQFF. The CDR3 nucleotides read TGTGCCAGCAGCCCAGGGACTAGCGGGACAGGGGAGCAGTTCTTC.

The CDR3 protein is CASSLVGVGWGFLETQYF. The CDR3 nucleotides read TGTGCCAGCAGCTTAGTAGGAGTTGGCTGGGGATTTTTAGAGACCCAGTACTTC. V and J are TRBV7-6 and TRBJ2-5, with unresolved D. Germline CDR1 reads SGHVS; CDR2 reads FNYEAQ. With 1 base removed from V and 4 bases from J, the gap between germline ends came to 22 bases. The CDR3 is 18 amino acids.

This rearrangement joins TRBV6-4 to TRBJ2-3, with 7 bases identical to TRBD2. Losses at the gene ends were 6 bases for V and 0 bases for J; bases not matched to a gene: 3. CDR3 size: 14 residues. Germline CDR1 reads MRHNA; CDR2 reads SNTAGT. The CDR3 reads CASSRSGSTDTQYF. For the CDR3, the DNA is TGTGCCAGCAGCCGTAGCGGGAGCACAGATACGCAGTATTTT.

The chain is built from TRBV7-9 and TRBJ2-3; D possibly corresponds to TRBD2 (5 bases). The germline V and J ends were trimmed by 5 bases and 2 bases, with 11 bases remaining between them. Germline values: CDR1 SEHNR, CDR2 FQNEAQ (reference sequence). The CDR3 length is 14 residues. The CDR3 protein is CASSVPDFTDTQYF. The CDR3 coding sequence is TGTGCCAGCAGCGTCCCGGACTTCACAGATACGCAGTATTTT.

The CDR3 loop reads CASSKPSGATDTQYF. The CDR3 DNA reads as TGTGCCAGCAGTAAACCTAGCGGGGCCACAGATACGCAGTATTTT. The J gene is TRBJ2-3, the V gene TRBV6-5, with 9 bases that match TRBD2. In germline, CDR1 is MNHEY, CDR2 SVGAGI. With 5 bases clipped from V and 2 bases from J, the junction kept 5 bases outside the gene matches. CDR3 size: 15 residues.

The chain joins TRBV7-9 to TRBJ1-3; D remains ambiguous. CDR3 length equals 17 residues. The V gene's germline CDR1 is SEHNR and CDR2 FQNEAQ (reference sequence). V shed 1 base and J shed 1 base, with 14 bases lying between them. The CDR3 coding sequence is TGTGCCAGCAGCTTAGGGAGGATCTGGGTTTCTGGAAACACCATATATTTT. Its translation is CASSLGRIWVSGNTIYF.

The gene calls are TRBV10-3 and TRBJ2-7, with D perhaps matching TRBD2 (6 bases). The CDR3 has 14 residues. The V gene lost 6 bases and the J gene lost 3 bases, with 15 bases spanning the gap. Germline values: CDR1 ENHRY, CDR2 SYGVKD. In DNA form, the CDR3 reads TGTGCCATCAGCCCGCCTAGCGCCTACTACGAGCAGTACTTC. It translates to CAISPPSAYYEQYF.